These 24 T cell receptor beta chains originate from one sample sequenced in a study of cytomegalovirus exposure and HLA in healthy donors. With 60 Vbeta and 13 Jbeta primers, the PCR was carried out. Clones were read by immunoSEQ multiplex PCR, and TCRdb kept only the in-frame ones, dropping some. The sample holds about 200,000 clones, around 80% seen once. The sequenced sample was PBMCs. The origin of the receptors is a man between 25 and 39 years old in good health and CMV-seronegative.

The chain carries TRBV7-2 and TRBJ1-1; D is possibly TRBD1 (5 bases). The V and J ends lost 3 bases and 5 bases respectively, with 13 bases between them. The CDR3 is 14 amino acids. Germline loops: CDR1 SGHTA, CDR2 FQGNSA. In DNA, the CDR3 is TGTGCCAGCAGCTTCAGGGTAACGGATACTGAAGCTTTCTTT. Protein: CASSFRVTDTEAFF. The full variable domain, completed using reference TRBV7-2 and TRBJ1-1, is GAGVSQSPSNKVTEKGKDVELRCDPISGHTALYWYRQSLGQGLEFLIYFQGNSAPDKSGLPSDRFSAERTGGSVSTLTIQRTQQEDSAVYLCASSFRVTDTEAFFGQGTRLTVV.

V gene TRBV28 combines with J gene TRBJ2-5, with 11 bases fitting TRBD1. This CDR3 region has 16 residues. Losses at the gene ends were 3 bases for V and 1 base for J; bases not matched to a gene: 4. Germline assignment: CDR1 MDHEN and CDR2 SYDVKM. CDR3 nucleotides: TGTGCCAGCAGTTTGGACAGGGGGCGTCCCCAAGAGACCCAGTACTTC. Its protein product is CASSLDRGRPQETQYF. Complete variable domain (other parts from reference TRBV28 and TRBJ2-5): DVKVTQSSRYLVKRTGEKVFLECVQDMDHENMFWYRQDPGLGLRLIYFSYDVKMKEKGDIPEGYSVSREKKERFSLILESASTNQTSMYLCASSLDRGRPQETQYFGPGTRLLVL.

There are a few counts of this clone. This CDR3 is CASSFPGQGSYNEQFF. In nucleotides, the CDR3 is TGTGCCAGCAGCTTCCCGGGACAGGGAAGCTACAATGAGCAGTTCTTC. The chain carries TRBV5-4 and TRBJ2-1, with TRBD1 matching 9 bases. This CDR3 is built from 16 residues. Germline CDR1 SGHNT, CDR2 YYREEE (reference sequence). V shed 2 bases and J 3 bases; nucleotides not matched to a gene: 6.

This chain joins TRBV19 and TRBJ1-3; D gene uncertain. The CDR3 spans 16 residues. Germline CDR1 and CDR2: LNHDA and SQIVND (reference sequence). The CDR3 spells CACREQGVPSGNTIYF. DNA for the CDR3: TGTGCGTGCCGAGAGCAAGGAGTCCCCTCTGGAAACACCATATATTTT.

This chain joins TRBV2 and TRBJ1-6, with 8 positions matching TRBD1. Per the germline V gene, CDR1 is SNHLY and CDR2 is FYNNEI. Germline trimming cut 5 bases from V and 7 bases from J; bases unmatched to any gene: 7. This CDR3 region has 15 residues. The CDR3: CASSYSDRGNSPLHF. In DNA, the CDR3 is TGTGCCAGCAGTTACTCTGACAGGGGAAATTCACCCCTCCACTTT. Drawing the rest from reference TRBV2 and TRBJ1-6, the complete variable domain is EPEVTQTPSHQVTQMGQEVILRCVPISNHLYFYWYRQILGQKVEFLVSFYNNEISEKSEIFDDQFSVERPDGSNFTLKIRSTKLEDSAMYFCASSYSDRGNSPLHFGNGTRLTVT.

This sequence joins TRBV5-1 and TRBJ2-5; 9 nucleotides line up with TRBD2. The trim removed 1 base at V and 5 bases at J, leaving 9 bases unmatched. Per the germline V gene, CDR1 is SGHRS and CDR2 is YFSETQ. This CDR3 has 16 residues. The CDR3 loop is CASSLYAGGPGETQYF. Here the CDR3 DNA reads TGCGCCAGCAGCTTGTACGCGGGGGGGCCTGGGGAGACCCAGTACTTC.

The chain joins TRBV28 to TRBJ1-2; the D gene is possibly TRBD1 (6 bases). Germline-derived CDR1 and CDR2 are MDHEN and SYDVKM. V gave up 8 bases and J gave up 7 bases, with 14 bases separating them. This CDR3 contains 12 residues. CDR3 in DNA: TGTGCCAGCGACGGGACATTTTTTGGCTACACCTTC. Amino acid sequence: CASDGTFFGYTF.

For the CDR3, the DNA is TGCAGCGTGACAGCCGGCGAGCAGTACTTC. This encodes CSVTAGEQYF. J is TRBJ2-7 and V is TRBV29-1, with D possibly TRBD1 on 5 matching bases. The CDR3 extends over 10 amino acids. V was clipped by 6 bases and J by 6 bases, with 9 bases between them. Germline lookup yields CDR1 SQVTM and CDR2 ANQGSEA.

The chain has TRBV6-5 and TRBJ2-5; TRBD2 matches at 13 bases. V shed 2 bases, J shed 5 bases, and the junction held 2 bases outside the gene matches. This CDR3 is 15 amino acids long. From germline, CDR1 is MNHEY and CDR2 SVGAGI. DNA for the CDR3: TGTGCCAGCAGTTACACTAGCGGGGGGGCGGAGACCCAGTACTTC. Protein: CASSYTSGGAETQYF.

The chain employs TRBV15 and TRBJ2-3; the match to TRBD1 covers 11 bases. CDR3 length: 14 amino acids. Germline trimming cut 6 bases from V and 7 bases from J; bases unmatched to any gene: 6. Per the germline V gene, CDR1 is LNHNV and CDR2 is YYDKDF (reference sequence). CDR3 in amino acids: CATRGDRGMNTQYF. CDR3 nucleotides: TGTGCCACCAGGGGGGACAGGGGGATGAATACGCAGTATTTT. Full variable domain (rest looked up from reference TRBV15 and TRBJ2-3): DAMVIQNPRYQVTQFGKPVTLSCSQTLNHNVMYWYQQKSSQAPKLLFHYYDKDFNNEADTPDNFQSRRPNTSFCFLDIRSPGLGDTAMYLCATRGDRGMNTQYFGPGTRLTVL.

V and J are TRBV4-2 and TRBJ1-3, with D possibly matching TRBD1 (6 bases). This CDR3 region has 16 residues. Germline V gene sequence: CDR1 LGHNA, CDR2 YNFKEQ. V lost 1 base to trimming and J lost 0 bases, with 10 bases between them. CDR3 protein: CASSQASGVSGNTIYF. As DNA, the CDR3 is TGTGCCAGCAGCCAAGCATCAGGGGTCTCTGGAAACACCATATATTTT.

V gene TRBV7-3 combines with J gene TRBJ2-3; 8 nucleotides match TRBD2. Germline V gene data show CDR1 as SGHTA and CDR2 as FQGTGA. This CDR3 is 16 amino acids long. The junction had 9 bases not matched to a gene; V was cut back by 5 bases and J by 2 bases. The CDR3 DNA reads TGTGCCAGCAGCCCCCAGCCGGGACTAGTCACAGATACGCAGTATTTT. Translated, it gives CASSPQPGLVTDTQYF.

This clone was seen a handful of times. The rearrangement joins TRBV6-6 to TRBJ2-7; D may be TRBD1 (5 bases). V shed 6 bases and J shed 0 bases, with 12 bases lying between them. CDR3 length equals 14 residues. Germline CDR1 and CDR2: MNHNY and SVGAGI (reference sequence). CDR3 sequence: CASRGVTASYEQYF. As DNA, the CDR3 is TGTGCCAGCAGAGGTGTGACAGCCTCCTACGAGCAGTACTTC.

The V gene is TRBV6-6, the J gene TRBJ1-1; 10 bases align to TRBD1. The CDR3 runs to 14 residues. V was pared by 6 bases and J by 4 bases, with 5 bases of the junction left unmatched. Germline V CDR1 and CDR2: MNHNY, SVGAGI (reference sequence). CDR3 in amino acids: CASRFDRGPTEAFF. The CDR3 coding sequence is TGTGCCAGCAGATTTGACAGGGGGCCCACTGAAGCTTTCTTT.

The gene calls are TRBV7-6 and TRBJ1-1; D not certain. The CDR3 runs to 12 residues. Deletions cut 2 bases from V and 8 bases from J, with 9 bases between. Germline CDR1 SGHVS, CDR2 FNYEAQ. Written as DNA, the CDR3 is TGTGCCAGCAGCTTATTCGCGGAGGAAGCTTTCTTT. This codes for CASSLFAEEAFF.

The V call is TRBV6-6, the J call TRBJ1-3; D unresolved. This CDR3 region has 14 residues. The V and J ends lost 5 bases and 3 bases respectively, with 11 bases between them. The germline V gene has CDR1 MNHNY and CDR2 SVGAGI (reference sequence). The CDR3 here is CASSAGLIGNTIYF. The CDR3 DNA is TGTGCCAGCAGTGCAGGACTGATTGGAAACACCATATATTTT.

The chain is built from TRBV7-3 and TRBJ1-1, with no clear D. The ends were cut back, 2 bases at V and 5 bases at J, with 15 bases in the middle. Germline V gives CDR1 SGHTA, CDR2 FQGTGA. CDR3 length: 15 amino acids. CDR3 amino acids: CASSLRGFESTEAFF. The CDR3 DNA follows: TGTGCCAGCAGCTTACGCGGTTTTGAATCTACTGAAGCTTTCTTT.

This chain joins TRBV28 and TRBJ1-5; D gene uncertain. CDR3 length: 14 residues. V dropped 4 bases and J dropped 0 bases, with 7 bases sitting between them. Germline V lookup: CDR1 MDHEN, CDR2 SYDVKM. For the CDR3, the DNA is TGTGCCAGCAGTTGGACTCATAGCAATCAGCCCCAGCATTTT. The encoded protein is CASSWTHSNQPQHF.

This clone was recorded a few times. The V call is TRBV21-1, the J call TRBJ1-1. TRBV21-1 is a pseudogene. This CDR3 is built from 13 residues. The CDR3 here is CASSKSVNTEAFF. Written as DNA, the CDR3 is TGTGCCAGCAGCAAATCTGTAAACACTGAAGCTTTCTTT.

This chain uses TRBV6-5 with TRBJ1-5; D is unclear. The CDR3 has 15 amino acids. Germline CDR1 MNHEY, CDR2 SVGAGI. V was trimmed by 6 bases and J by 0 bases, leaving 12 bases between them. The CDR3 loop reads CASSLLPNSNQPQHF. DNA of the CDR3: TGTGCCAGCAGCCTACTCCCGAATAGCAATCAGCCCCAGCATTTT.

This chain uses TRBV9 with TRBJ1-2, with 9 nucleotides matching TRBD1. The V segment lost 1 base and the J segment 7 bases; nucleotides outside the gene matches: 11. Germline loops: CDR1 SGDLS, CDR2 YYNGEE. The length of the CDR3 is 16 residues. CDR3 in amino acids: CASSVTPGQGGGGYTF. The CDR3 bases are TGTGCCAGCAGCGTAACCCCGGGACAGGGAGGAGGTGGCTACACCTTC.

This clone showed up just a few times. The V and J genes are TRBV11-2 and TRBJ2-3; TRBD2 aligns across 11 bases. Trimming cost V 5 bases and J 7 bases; bases outside gene matches: 11. This CDR3 comprises 16 residues. Germline V gene sequence: CDR1 SGHAT, CDR2 FQNNGV. The CDR3 here is CASSPLLLAGGHTQYF. CDR3 nucleotide sequence: TGTGCCAGCAGCCCCTTGCTATTAGCGGGGGGGCATACGCAGTATTTT.

The J gene is TRBJ2-7, the V gene TRBV7-9, with a possible D match to TRBD1 (7 bases). CDR3 length: 12 amino acids. Germline CDR1 and CDR2: SEHNR and FQNEAQ (reference sequence). V lost 5 bases, J lost 5 bases, and 10 bases lay in between. The CDR3 sequence is CASSQGGHEQYF. In nucleotides, the CDR3 is TGTGCCAGCAGCCAGGGGGGCCACGAGCAGTACTTC.

There are a few counts of this clone. This sequence joins TRBV6-5 and TRBJ2-3; perhaps TRBD1 as D (6 bases). V lost 1 base and J 3 bases, leaving 11 bases between the germline ends. This CDR3 has 15 residues. Germline CDR1 MNHEY, CDR2 SVGAGI. CDR3 bases: TGTGCCAGCAGTTACTTAGGACAGAATACAGATACGCAGTATTTT. Its protein is CASSYLGQNTDTQYF.